Sequencing of this TCR beta chain was carried out in a study of blood T cell repertoires in COVID-19. Across the whole study: The United States, Italy and Spain supplied acute and convalescent COVID-19 samples.

Germline V gene lookup returns CDR1 MNHNY and CDR2 SVGAGI (reference sequence). The CDR3 covers 13 residues. Trimming shortened V by 5 bases and J by 7 bases, and 14 bases separated the two germline ends. Clones were sequenced by immunoSEQ multiplex PCR, and TCRdb holds only the in-frame ones, with some missing. The sample records under 150,000 clones, 70% to 90% being singletons. This sequence originates from a man aged 40-49 years with acute or convalescent COVID-19. The sequenced material came from peripheral blood. The chain recombines TRBV6-6 with TRBJ1-1, with D possibly TRBD1 on 5 matching bases. The CDR3 DNA sequence: TGTGCCAGCAGTCCTAGACTCGGGGGTGAAGCTTTCTTT. Its translation: CASSPRLGGEAFF.